This TCR beta chain was documented in a study of response to subunit inactivated influenza vaccine. Study-wide results and limits: Each seasonal flu vaccination may recruit only limited new T cells, authors suggested.

In TCRdb, the RT-PCR reads were re-called with MiXCR into one record per CDR3 protein. This table has over 150,000 distinct CDR3 sequences, roughly 11% appearing once. Germline V gene data show CDR1 as DFQATT and CDR2 as SNEGSKA (reference sequence). The CDR3 is 12 residues long. Deletions cut 1 base from V and 5 bases from J, with 6 bases between. This clonotype showed up many times. Its antigen is as yet unknown. The sequenced sample was non-naive T cells sorted from PBMCs, obtained about 40 days after vaccination. V usage is TRBV20-1 and J usage is TRBJ1-5; possibly TRBD1 for D (5 bases). This receptor was identified in a man in his fifties or sixties who received an inactivated influenza vaccine. The DNA for the CDR3 is TGCAGTGCTAGAGCGGGGGATCAGCCCCAGCATTTT. Protein sequence: CSARAGDQPQHF.